This record concerns one TCR beta chain sequence. The antigen remains undetermined. This sample is part of a study of early stage breast cancer tumors. Looking at the study overall: Eight or nine ER+/PR+/HER2- tumors were invasive ductal; a few were invasive lobular. General observations from the study: In about 85% of the 16 patients, blood comparison separated tumor from normal breast. Commonly generated sequences made up most enriched TCRB sequences shared between patients.

Clones were sequenced by immunoSEQ multiplex PCR, and TCRdb holds only the in-frame ones, with some missing. The sample has 70,000 or so clones, around 80% seen once. Germline V CDR1 and CDR2: SQVTM, ANQGSEA. The CDR3 consists of 13 residues. V was clipped by 4 bases and J by 4 bases, with 13 bases between them. The chain combines TRBV29-1 with TRBJ2-5, with D possibly matching TRBD2 (7 bases). The clonotype comes from a person aged 40 to 50 with breast cancer. The source material was blood. CDR3 coding DNA: TGCAGCGTTGGAGGGGGGGCGGGAGAGACCCAGTACTTC. Amino acid sequence: CSVGGGAGETQYF.